This TCR beta chain was observed in a study of cytomegalovirus exposure and HLA in healthy donors. This clone has more than one count but fewer than ten. 13 Jbeta primers and 60 Vbeta primers were used for the PCR. The protocol was immunoSEQ multiplex PCR, while the TCRdb copy is restricted to in-frame clones and leaves out a portion. The table records 60,000 to 85,000 clones, 78% of them present only once. Germline V gene data show CDR1 as DFQATT and CDR2 as SNEGSKA (reference sequence). The CDR3 is made up of 10 amino acids. The V and J ends lost 6 bases and 9 bases respectively, with 11 bases between them.

This TCR was recovered from a man in his forties in good health and CMV-seronegative. The sequencing sample was made of PBMCs. The genes are TRBV20-1 and TRBJ1-1; D uncertain. The CDR3 nucleotides are TGCAGTGCATCGAACAACAAAGCTTTCTTT. Its translation is CSASNNKAFF.